This TCR beta chain was sequenced for a study of blood T cell repertoires in COVID-19. Study details: Samples of COVID-19 (acute and convalescent) were obtained from the United States, Italy and Spain. Sample material is recorded as cDNA or gDNA derived from T cells, B-cell-depleted T cells, or PBMCs.

The CDR3 is 14 residues long. The V gene's germline CDR1 is SGHAT and CDR2 FQNNGV. Losses at the gene ends were 5 bases for V and 7 bases for J; bases not matched to a gene: 9. Per the authors' pipeline: By means of reference gene primer amplification, nucleated cell counts were estimated. TCRdb keeps only in-frame clones here, not all; method: immunoSEQ multiplex PCR. D and trimming were read from the DNA, whereas the V and J calls and clone size are those reported in that table. The repertoire holds roughly 340,000 clones, with around nine tenths as singletons. The chain is built from TRBV11-2 and TRBJ2-3; 7 bases are shared with TRBD1. This clonotype was sampled from a young woman who had recovered from COVID-19. Specimen: peripheral blood. DNA of the CDR3: TGTGCCAGCAGCAAACCGGGACAGCGGAATACGCAGTATTTT. Protein: CASSKPGQRNTQYF.